The rows below give T cell receptor beta chains drawn from one sample of a study of response to subunit inactivated influenza vaccine. Using its own MiXCR run on the RT-PCR reads, TCRdb lists one record per CDR3 protein. The table shows 490,000 or so distinct CDR3 sequences, with 7.6% occurring only once. The sample was PBMCs from blood, taken roughly 24 months after vaccination. Every receptor here comes from a man aged 50 to 75 who received an inactivated influenza vaccine. The CDR3 runs from the conserved cysteine through the conserved F or W. D genes are given only for firm matches. The size entry is marked missing in some rows and otherwise reads once, few, many or a size class.

-,TRBV7-9,many,TRBJ1-1,CASSGIQGAEAFF,TGTGCCAGCAGCGGGATCCAGGGCGCTGAAGCTTTCTTT
TRBD1,TRBV24-1,few,TRBJ2-5,CATSDAGTGDQETQYF,TGTGCCACCAGTGATGCCGGGACAGGGGACCAAGAGACCCAGTACTTC
TRBD2,TRBV7-9,few,TRBJ2-1,CASTPPAGGTYNEQFF,TGTGCCAGCACCCCCCCCGCGGGGGGAACCTACAATGAGCAGTTCTTC
-,TRBV30,many,TRBJ1-5,CAYSPGGNQPQHF,TGTGCCTACTCTCCCGGTGGCAATCAGCCCCAGCATTTT
-,TRBV5-5,few,TRBJ1-5,CASSSSGGSVGNQPQHF,TGTGCCAGCAGCTCGTCGGGAGGGTCGGTGGGCAATCAGCCCCAGCATTTT
-,TRBV25-1,many,TRBJ2-5,CASSVLGVAETQYF,TGTGCCAGCAGCGTTTTAGGGGTCGCAGAGACCCAGTACTTC
TRBD2,TRBV4-3,-,TRBJ2-7,CASSQDRDYLYEQYF,TGCGCCAGCAGCCAAGACCGGGACTATTTGTACGAGCAGTACTTC
TRBD2,TRBV20-1,few,TRBJ2-5,CSARDTGRATETQYF,TGCAGTGCTAGAGATACCGGGAGGGCCACAGAGACCCAGTACTTC
-,TRBV6-2/TRBV6-3,-,TRBJ2-1,CASSYSSEMARGARYNEQFF,TGTGCCAGCAGTTACTCATCAGAAATGGCTCGGGGGGCGAGATACAATGAGCAGTTCTTC
-,TRBV20-1,few,TRBJ1-2,CSARGSGRGSGYTF,TGCAGTGCTAGAGGGTCTGGCAGGGGATCTGGCTACACCTTC
TRBD1,TRBV10-3,few,TRBJ1-3,CAIRPWDSSGNTIYF,TGTGCCATCAGACCCTGGGACAGCTCTGGAAACACCATATATTTT
TRBD1,TRBV28,many,TRBJ2-3,CASSLRGLGTDTQYF,TGTGCCAGCAGTCTCAGGGGGCTAGGCACAGATACGCAGTATTTT
TRBD1,TRBV20-1,many,TRBJ2-5,CSARATTGPRAQYF,TGCAGTGCTAGAGCGACGACAGGGCCCAGGGCCCAGTACTTC
-,TRBV15,-,TRBJ2-4,CATSGGNLAKTIQYF,TGTGCCACCAGCGGCGGGAATCTAGCCAAAACCATTCAGTACTTC
TRBD1,TRBV28,many,TRBJ1-2,CASRSGQGYGYTF,TGTGCCAGCAGGTCGGGACAGGGCTATGGCTACACCTTC
-,TRBV3-1,few,TRBJ1-4,CASSQGVGQPATNEKLFF,TGTGCCAGCAGCCAAGGTGTCGGACAGCCTGCAACTAATGAAAAACTGTTTTTT
-,TRBV7-2,-,TRBJ2-1,CASSLVRSGEQFF,TGTGCCAGCAGCTTAGTCAGGAGTGGTGAGCAGTTCTTC
-,TRBV2,many,TRBJ2-2,CASSEWAGELFF,TGTGCCAGCAGTGAATGGGCCGGGGAGCTGTTTTTT
TRBD1,TRBV7-8,few,TRBJ2-1,CASSLGAFTGGPYNEQFF,TGTGCCAGCAGCTTAGGGGCTTTTACAGGGGGGCCCTACAATGAGCAGTTCTTC
TRBD2,TRBV20-1,-,TRBJ2-5,CSARDRLAGGTISGETQYF,TGCAGTGCTAGAGATCGGCTAGCGGGAGGGACGATAAGCGGAGAGACCCAGTACTTC
-,TRBV6-2/TRBV6-3,many,TRBJ2-1,CASSPTGVYNEQFF,TGTGCCAGCAGCCCAACGGGGGTGTACAATGAGCAGTTCTTC
-,TRBV10-3,-,TRBJ1-1,CAISESDHSNTEAFF,TGTGCCATCAGTGAGTCGGACCACTCGAACACTGAAGCTTTCTTT
-,TRBV28,many,TRBJ2-7,CASSGYFYEQYF,TGTGCCAGTTCGGGGTACTTCTACGAGCAGTACTTC
-,TRBV28,many,TRBJ2-7,CASSFGLGEQYF,TGTGCCAGCAGTTTTGGTCTCGGCGAGCAGTACTTC
-,TRBV2,-,TRBJ1-2,CASSSQGIGYGYTF,TGTGCCAGCTCAAGCCAGGGGATAGGCTATGGCTACACCTTC
TRBD1,TRBV28,many,TRBJ2-7,CASRRQGDSYEQYF,TGTGCCAGCAGGAGACAGGGGGACTCCTACGAGCAGTACTTC
TRBD1,TRBV10-3,-,TRBJ2-7,CAISDRGLGEQYF,TGTGCCATCAGCGACAGGGGCCTAGGGGAGCAGTACTTC
TRBD2,TRBV5-1,many,TRBJ2-4,CASRGSGSHNIQYF,TGCGCCAGCAGGGGTAGCGGGAGTCACAACATTCAGTACTTC
TRBD2,TRBV6-2/TRBV6-3,few,TRBJ2-7,CASSSGLAGAHEQYF,TGTGCCAGCAGTTCGGGACTAGCGGGAGCCCACGAGCAGTACTTC
-,TRBV2,few,TRBJ1-1,CASSELQVNTEAFF,TGTGCCAGCAGTGAATTGCAGGTGAACACTGAAGCTTTCTTT
TRBD1,TRBV4-1,few,TRBJ1-1,CASSQAGTVEAFF,TGCGCCAGCAGCCAAGCCGGGACAGTTGAAGCTTTCTTT
-,TRBV10-3,many,TRBJ2-1,CAINNGGYNEQFF,TGTGCCATCAATAACGGGGGATACAATGAGCAGTTCTTC
TRBD2,TRBV5-1,many,TRBJ2-3,CASRIAGGPDTQYF,TGCGCCAGCAGAATAGCGGGAGGGCCAGATACGCAGTATTTT
-,TRBV6-4,many,TRBJ1-1,CASSDRASTKEAFF,TGTGCCAGCAGTGACCGGGCCTCCACAAAGGAAGCTTTCTTT
-,TRBV28,many,TRBJ2-2,CASSLWRKNTGELFF,TGTGCCAGCAGTTTGTGGCGGAAGAACACCGGGGAGCTGTTTTTT
-,TRBV10-3,few,TRBJ2-7,CAIRNTYEQYF,TGTGCCATCAGAAACACCTACGAGCAGTACTTC
-,TRBV3-1,few,TRBJ2-3,CASRTGKYGTQYF,TGTGCCAGCCGGACGGGGAAATATGGTACGCAGTATTTT
TRBD1,TRBV12-3/TRBV12-4,few,TRBJ2-1,CASSLGTGWLSEQFF,TGTGCCAGCAGTTTGGGGACAGGGTGGTTAAGTGAGCAGTTCTTC
TRBD1,TRBV12-3/TRBV12-4,-,TRBJ1-5,CASTPTGGDQPQHF,TGTGCCAGCACCCCGACAGGGGGCGATCAGCCCCAGCATTTT
-,TRBV20-1,few,TRBJ1-2,CSARGYGYTF,TGCAGTGCTAGGGGCTATGGCTACACCTTC
-,TRBV7-6,few,TRBJ2-7,CASRPGTSASYEQYF,TGTGCCAGCAGACCTGGGACATCGGCCTCCTACGAGCAGTACTTC
-,TRBV28,many,TRBJ1-4,CASRRDRTNEKLFF,TGTGCCAGCAGAAGAGACAGGACGAATGAAAAACTGTTTTTT
-,TRBV20-1,-,TRBJ1-1,CSAPARRGAIF,TGCAGTGCCCCCGCTCGGCGGGGTGCTATCTTT
-,TRBV12-3/TRBV12-4,many,TRBJ1-1,CASSSGTVNTEAFF,TGTGCCAGCAGCTCCGGGACGGTTAACACTGAAGCTTTCTTT